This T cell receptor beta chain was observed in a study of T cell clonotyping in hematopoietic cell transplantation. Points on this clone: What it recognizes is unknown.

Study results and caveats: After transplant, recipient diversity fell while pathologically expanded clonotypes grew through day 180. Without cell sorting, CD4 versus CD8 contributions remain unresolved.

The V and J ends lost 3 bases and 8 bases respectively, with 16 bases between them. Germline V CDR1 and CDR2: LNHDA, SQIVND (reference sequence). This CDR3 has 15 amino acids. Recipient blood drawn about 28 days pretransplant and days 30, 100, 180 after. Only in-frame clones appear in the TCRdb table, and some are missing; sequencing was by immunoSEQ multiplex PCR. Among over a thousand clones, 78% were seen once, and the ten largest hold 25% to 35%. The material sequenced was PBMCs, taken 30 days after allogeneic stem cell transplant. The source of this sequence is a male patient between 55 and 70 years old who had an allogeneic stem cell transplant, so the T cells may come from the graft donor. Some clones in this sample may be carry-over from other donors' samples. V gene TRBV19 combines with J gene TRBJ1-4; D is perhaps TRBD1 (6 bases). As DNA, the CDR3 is TGTGCCAGTAGTATCTCGGGGGGCATTTGGGAAAAACTGTTTTTT. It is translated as CASSISGGIWEKLFF.